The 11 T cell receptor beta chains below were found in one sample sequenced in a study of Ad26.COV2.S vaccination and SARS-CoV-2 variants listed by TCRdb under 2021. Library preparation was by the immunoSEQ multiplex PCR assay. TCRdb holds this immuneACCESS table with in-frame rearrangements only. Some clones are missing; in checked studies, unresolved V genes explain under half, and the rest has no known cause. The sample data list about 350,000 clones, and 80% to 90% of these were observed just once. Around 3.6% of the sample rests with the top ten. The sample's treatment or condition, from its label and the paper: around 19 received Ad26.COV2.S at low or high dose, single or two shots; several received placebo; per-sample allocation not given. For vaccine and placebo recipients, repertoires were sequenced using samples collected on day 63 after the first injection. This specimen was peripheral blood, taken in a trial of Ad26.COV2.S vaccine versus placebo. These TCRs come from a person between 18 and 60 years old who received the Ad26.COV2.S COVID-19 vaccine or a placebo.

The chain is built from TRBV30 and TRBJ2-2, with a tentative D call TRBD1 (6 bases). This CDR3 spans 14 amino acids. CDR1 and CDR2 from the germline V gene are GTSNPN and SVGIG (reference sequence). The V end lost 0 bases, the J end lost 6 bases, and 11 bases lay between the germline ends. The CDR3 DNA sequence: TGTGCCTGGAGTGTCAGGGGACGCGCCGGGGAGCTGTTTTTT. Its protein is CAWSVRGRAGELFF.

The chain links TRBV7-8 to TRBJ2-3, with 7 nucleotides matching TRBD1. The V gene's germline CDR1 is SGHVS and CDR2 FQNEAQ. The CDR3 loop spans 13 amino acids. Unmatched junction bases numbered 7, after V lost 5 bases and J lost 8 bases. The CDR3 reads CASSPRTGPTQYF. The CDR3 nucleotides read TGTGCCAGCAGCCCTCGGACAGGTCCTACGCAGTATTTT.

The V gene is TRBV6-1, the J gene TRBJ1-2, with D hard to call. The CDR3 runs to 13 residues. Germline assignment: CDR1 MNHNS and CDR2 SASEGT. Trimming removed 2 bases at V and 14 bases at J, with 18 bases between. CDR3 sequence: CASSEYGSSGSTF. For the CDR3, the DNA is TGTGCCAGCAGTGAATATGGGTCGAGTGGGTCAACCTTC.

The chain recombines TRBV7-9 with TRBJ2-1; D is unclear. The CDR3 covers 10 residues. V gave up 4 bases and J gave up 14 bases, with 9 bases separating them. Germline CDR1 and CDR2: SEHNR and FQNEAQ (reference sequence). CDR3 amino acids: CASSWQVEFF. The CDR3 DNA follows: TGTGCCAGCAGCTGGCAGGTCGAGTTCTTC.

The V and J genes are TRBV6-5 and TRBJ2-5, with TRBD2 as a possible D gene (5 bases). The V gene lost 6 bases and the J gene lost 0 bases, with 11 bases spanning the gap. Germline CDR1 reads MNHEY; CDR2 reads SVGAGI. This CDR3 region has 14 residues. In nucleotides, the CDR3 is TGTGCCAGCAGCGACCGAGCGGACCAAGAGACCCAGTACTTC. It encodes CASSDRADQETQYF.

CDR3 protein: CASSGRTGWGSNQPQHF. The CDR3 nucleotides are TGTGCCAGCAGTGGGAGGACAGGGTGGGGAAGCAATCAGCCCCAGCATTTT. The chain combines TRBV6-1 with TRBJ1-5; 8 bases map to TRBD1. The V segment lost 4 bases and the J segment 1 base; nucleotides outside the gene matches: 9. This CDR3 has 17 amino acids. Germline V gene data show CDR1 as MNHNS and CDR2 as SASEGT.

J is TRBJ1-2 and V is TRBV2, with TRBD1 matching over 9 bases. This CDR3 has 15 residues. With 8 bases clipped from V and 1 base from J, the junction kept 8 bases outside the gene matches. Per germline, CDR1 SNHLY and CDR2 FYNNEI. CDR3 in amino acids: CASGFGQGSNYGYTF. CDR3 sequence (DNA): TGTGCCAGCGGTTTTGGACAGGGGAGTAACTATGGCTACACCTTC.

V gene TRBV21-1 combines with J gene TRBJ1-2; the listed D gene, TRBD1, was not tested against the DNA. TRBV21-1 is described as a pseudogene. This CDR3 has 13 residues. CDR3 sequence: CATTIPTGYGYTF. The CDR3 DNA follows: TGTGCCACCACCATCCCGACAGGGTATGGCTACACCTTC.

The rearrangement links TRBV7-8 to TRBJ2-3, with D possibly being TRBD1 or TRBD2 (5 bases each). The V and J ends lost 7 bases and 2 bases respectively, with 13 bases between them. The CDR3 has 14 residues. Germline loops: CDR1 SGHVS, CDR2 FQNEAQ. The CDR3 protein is CASTLWGYTDTQYF. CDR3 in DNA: TGTGCCAGCACCCTTTGGGGGTACACAGATACGCAGTATTTT.

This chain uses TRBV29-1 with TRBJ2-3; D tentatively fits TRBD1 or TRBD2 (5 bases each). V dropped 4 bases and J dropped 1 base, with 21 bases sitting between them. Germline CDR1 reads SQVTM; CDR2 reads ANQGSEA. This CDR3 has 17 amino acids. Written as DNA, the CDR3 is TGCAGCGTTGTTTGGGACCAGTTTAGCGTTCGCACAGATACGCAGTATTTT. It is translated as CSVVWDQFSVRTDTQYF.

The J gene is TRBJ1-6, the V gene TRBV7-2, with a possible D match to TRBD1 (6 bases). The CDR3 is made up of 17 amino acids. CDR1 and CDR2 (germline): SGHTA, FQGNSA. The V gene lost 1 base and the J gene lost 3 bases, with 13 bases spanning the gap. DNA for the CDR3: TGTGCCAGCAGCTTAGTGGGTGGCAGGGGCTATAATTCACCCCTCCACTTT. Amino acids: CASSLVGGRGYNSPLHF.